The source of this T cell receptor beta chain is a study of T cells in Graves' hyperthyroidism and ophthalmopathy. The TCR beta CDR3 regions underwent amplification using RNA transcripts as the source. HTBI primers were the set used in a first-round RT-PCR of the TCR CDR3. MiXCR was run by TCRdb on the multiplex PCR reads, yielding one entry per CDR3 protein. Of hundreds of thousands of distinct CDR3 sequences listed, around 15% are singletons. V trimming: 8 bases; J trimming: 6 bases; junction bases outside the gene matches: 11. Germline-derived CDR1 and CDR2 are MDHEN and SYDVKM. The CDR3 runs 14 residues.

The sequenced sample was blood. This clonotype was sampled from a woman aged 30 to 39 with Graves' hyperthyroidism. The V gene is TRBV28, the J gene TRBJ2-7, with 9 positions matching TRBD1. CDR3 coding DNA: TGTGCCAGCCGAGAAAGGGACAGGGCGGGCGAGCAGTACTTC. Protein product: CASRERDRAGEQYF.